These 3 T cell receptor beta chains originate from one sample sequenced in a study of blood T cell repertoires in COVID-19. The method was immunoSEQ multiplex PCR; TCRdb's version includes in-frame clones alone and lacks a portion of them. In the table there are 200,000 to 300,000 clones, about 85% of which are singletons. Input material: peripheral blood. These receptors were collected from a man aged 55 to 70 who had recovered from COVID-19.

This clone was recorded only once. V gene TRBV28 combines with J gene TRBJ1-4; 9 bases are a match to TRBD1. The CDR3 runs to 16 residues. J gave up 8 bases and V 4 bases, and 11 bases lay outside the gene matches. Germline V gives CDR1 MDHEN, CDR2 SYDVKM. CDR3 nucleotides: TGTGCCAGCAGTTGGGGGTTGGGGACAGGGACCGAAAAACTGTTTTTT. This gives the protein CASSWGLGTGTEKLFF.

This clone has only a few counts. The chain has TRBV7-9 and TRBJ1-5, with unresolved D. This CDR3 is built from 15 residues. With 2 bases removed from V and 8 bases from J, the gap between germline ends came to 16 bases. Germline lookup yields CDR1 SEHNR and CDR2 FQNEAQ (reference sequence). The CDR3 region is CASSLLTVGAEPQHF. CDR3 nucleotide sequence: TGTGCCAGCAGCTTATTGACGGTCGGAGCCGAGCCCCAGCATTTT.

The chain uses TRBV6-6 and TRBJ2-7, with D perhaps TRBD1 (6 bases). The germline V gene encodes CDR1 MNHNY and CDR2 SVGAGI (reference sequence). The CDR3 totals 11 residues. V was cut by 6 bases and J by 9 bases, with 12 bases left in between. The CDR3 sequence is CASSLQGSQYF. CDR3 nucleotide sequence: TGTGCCAGCAGCCTACAGGGTTCGCAGTACTTC.